This is a list of T cell receptor beta chains from one sample in a study of blood T cell repertoires in COVID-19. This table comes from immunoSEQ multiplex PCR, and its TCRdb copy is limited to in-frame clones, with some not included. The sample holds about 170,000 clones; around 86% are singletons and the top ten take over 2%. Input material: peripheral blood. These receptors were taken from a woman over 75 with COVID-19, enrolled during active disease. Both conserved end residues are trimmed from each CDR3.

v_call	cdr3_length	j_call	cdr3_aa
TRBV18	14	TRBJ1-4	ASSPSGDRINEKLF
TRBV3-1/TRBV3-2	13	TRBJ2-1	ASSRTSGFVDEQF
TRBV5-5	13	TRBJ1-3	ASSSPRISGNTIY
TRBV14	11	TRBJ2-1	ASSQYSGGIQF
TRBV7-9	9	TRBJ2-7	ASSLFSEQY
TRBV19	15	TRBJ1-5	ASSINPRQGGNQPQH
TRBV19	13	TRBJ1-1	ASIRGANGYTEAF
TRBV19	11	TRBJ1-2	ASSMGQGDGYT
TRBV18	13	TRBJ1-1	ASSPLTGVETEAF
TRBV7-3	13	TRBJ2-6	ASSLDSSGANVLT
TRBV7-8	13	TRBJ2-5	ASSLAVERLQTQY
TRBV9	12	TRBJ2-2	ASSVGGNTGELF
TRBV6-4	10	TRBJ2-3	ASTQNTDTQY
TRBV9	12	TRBJ1-1	ASSGQGANTEAF
TRBV13	12	TRBJ1-1	ASSPRQENTEAF
TRBV11-2	13	TRBJ2-3	ASSRIGGAADTQY
TRBV7-9	13	TRBJ2-5	ASSLVGSARETQY
TRBV5-4	14	TRBJ2-1	ASSLAGGFSYNEQF
TRBV15	16	TRBJ1-4	ATSREGRGGATNEKLF
TRBV6-6	14	TRBJ2-1	ASKGVGGRSYNEQF
TRBV9	12	TRBJ1-1	ASSVGAEITEAF
TRBV5-1	14	TRBJ1-1	ASSQRPGQGNTEAF
TRBV4-3	14	TRBJ1-3	ASSLGGLGGGNTIY
TRBV7-2	12	TRBJ2-7	ASSPFATAYEQY
TRBV28	11	TRBJ1-2	ASSIATGLGYT
TRBV7-2	13	TRBJ2-3	ASSLGGSSADTQY
TRBV19	13	TRBJ2-5	ASSISGMGRETQY
TRBV6-1	13	TRBJ1-4	ASSEFNGANEKLF
TRBV15	10	TRBJ1-2	ATSRVGVGYT
TRBV28	14	TRBJ2-7	ASSLIKRAGGSEQY
TRBV9	13	TRBJ1-6	ASSFRGQPNSPLH